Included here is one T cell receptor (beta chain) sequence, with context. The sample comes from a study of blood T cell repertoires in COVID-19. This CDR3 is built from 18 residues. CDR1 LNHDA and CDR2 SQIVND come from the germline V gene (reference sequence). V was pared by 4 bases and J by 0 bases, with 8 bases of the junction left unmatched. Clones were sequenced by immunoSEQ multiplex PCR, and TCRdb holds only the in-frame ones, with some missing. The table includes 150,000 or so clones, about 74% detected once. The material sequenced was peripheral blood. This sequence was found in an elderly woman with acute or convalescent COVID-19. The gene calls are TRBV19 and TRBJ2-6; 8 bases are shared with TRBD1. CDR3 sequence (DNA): TGTGCCAGTAGTACACCAGGGGGCTACCTCTCTGGGGCCAACGTCCTGACTTTC. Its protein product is CASSTPGGYLSGANVLTF.